A selection of T cell receptor beta chains follows, all from one sample in a study of PD-1 blockade in classical Hodgkin lymphoma. The assay was immunoSEQ multiplex PCR, and TCRdb's table has in-frame clones only and misses some. The sample carries about 94,000 clones, 89% recorded once. Specimen: peripheral blood mononuclear cells (PBMCs), collected before the second cycle of nivolumab. These receptors were obtained from a human donor with classical Hodgkin lymphoma. Both conserved end residues are part of each CDR3. The D gene is left open where the match is weak. Clone size is not always given. Where it is, it says once, few, many or a class for expanded clones.

TRBV6-5,NA,TRBJ1-6,TRBD1,CASRRTGYNSPLHF,TGTGCCAGCAGGCGGACAGGCTATAATTCACCCCTCCACTTT
TRBV27,NA,TRBJ2-1,TRBD1,CASSLSRGQAYNEQFF,TGTGCCAGCAGTTTATCTCGAGGACAGGCCTACAATGAGCAGTTCTTC
TRBV6-6,NA,TRBJ2-7,NA,CASSYALAPEQYF,TGTGCCAGCAGTTACGCCCTAGCGCCCGAGCAGTACTTC
TRBV19,NA,TRBJ2-7,TRBD2,CASSTAGSGEYEQYF,TGTGCCAGTAGTACGGCGGGTAGCGGGGAGTACGAGCAGTACTTC
TRBV6-1,NA,TRBJ2-2,NA,CATRLGSLNTGELFF,TGTGCCACTCGGCTGGGCTCCCTCAACACCGGGGAGCTGTTTTTT
TRBV5-1,NA,TRBJ2-1,TRBD2,CASSYETSALGNEQFF,TGCGCCAGCAGCTACGAGACTAGCGCCCTTGGGAATGAGCAGTTCTTC
TRBV27,NA,TRBJ2-7,NA,CASSLLPSYEQYF,TGTGCCAGCAGTTTACTTCCCTCCTACGAGCAGTACTTC
TRBV6-6,NA,TRBJ2-7,NA,CASSYGLSYEQYF,TGTGCCAGCAGTTATGGACTCTCCTACGAGCAGTACTTC
TRBV15,once,TRBJ2-3,NA,CATSRDGGTDTQYF,TGTGCCACCAGCAGGGACGGGGGCACAGATACGCAGTATTTT
TRBV28,NA,TRBJ2-1,NA,CASSSDSGPAQFF,TGTGCCAGCAGTTCTGATAGCGGACCTGCGCAGTTCTTC
TRBV29-1,NA,TRBJ2-7,TRBD2,CSVEYSGGYEQYF,TGCAGCGTTGAGTACAGCGGGGGCTACGAGCAGTACTTC
TRBV11-2,NA,TRBJ2-5,NA,CASSSSLQETQYF,TGTGCCAGCAGCTCTAGTCTCCAAGAGACCCAGTACTTC
TRBV28,once,TRBJ2-7,NA,CASSPTQTGYRHEQYF,TGTGCCAGCAGCCCCACACAAACAGGGTATCGACACGAGCAGTACTTC
TRBV2,NA,TRBJ2-1,NA,CASRRGEAYNEQFF,TGTGCCAGCAGGAGGGGGGAAGCGTACAATGAGCAGTTCTTC
TRBV5-1,NA,TRBJ1-5,NA,CASSLIPSGTDNQPQHF,TGCGCCAGCAGCTTGATACCCTCCGGGACCGACAATCAGCCCCAGCATTTT
TRBV27,few,TRBJ1-2,NA,CASRQRMNYGYTF,TGTGCCAGCAGACAGAGAATGAACTATGGCTACACCTTC
TRBV12-2,NA,TRBJ2-2,NA,CASRLARGKGADTGELFF,TGTGCAAGTCGCTTAGCCAGGGGGAAGGGGGCTGACACCGGGGAGCTGTTTTTT
TRBV5-6,NA,TRBJ2-3,NA,CASSLIKGPDTQYF,TGTGCCAGCAGCTTAATCAAGGGCCCAGATACGCAGTATTTT
TRBV29-1,NA,TRBJ1-1,NA,CSVVNTEAFF,TGCAGCGTTGTGAATACTGAAGCTTTCTTT
TRBV29-1,NA,TRBJ2-3,NA,CSARRWGGTTDTQYF,TGCAGCGCTCGGCGGTGGGGTGGCACCACAGATACGCAGTATTTT
TRBV2,NA,TRBJ2-1,TRBD2,CASIPGGYNEQFF,TGTGCCAGCATCCCGGGGGGCTACAATGAGCAGTTCTTC
TRBV5-8,NA,TRBJ2-7,NA,CASSLDLAYEQYF,TGTGCCAGCAGCTTGGATCTGGCCTACGAGCAGTACTTC
TRBV27,once,TRBJ2-5,NA,CASSFPPLSQETQYF,TGTGCCAGCAGTTTCCCCCCTTTATCCCAAGAGACCCAGTACTTC
TRBV6-9,NA,TRBJ2-7,TRBD1,CASRGDRFDEQYF,TGTGCCAGCAGAGGGGACAGATTCGACGAGCAGTACTTC
TRBV7-9,NA,TRBJ1-3,TRBD1,CASSPRQGPRDTIYF,TGTGCCAGCAGCCCCCGACAGGGTCCGAGGGACACCATATATTTT
TRBV29-1,NA,TRBJ2-2,NA,CSVDPGWGTGELFF,TGCAGCGTTGACCCAGGGTGGGGCACCGGGGAGCTGTTTTTT
TRBV19,NA,TRBJ1-1,TRBD1,CASSRTGVTKAFF,TGTGCCAGTAGTAGAACAGGGGTTACGAAAGCTTTCTTT